This TCR beta chain was retrieved from a study of CD8 T cells in Susac syndrome. Unmatched junction bases numbered 10, after V lost 4 bases and J lost 4 bases. The CDR3 length is 16 residues. Germline loops: CDR1 LGHNA, CDR2 YNFKEQ. Roughly 0.5 to 1 ug RNA was reverse transcribed with random hexamers. The amplification used immunoSEQ multiplex PCR on TCR beta CDR3; it spanned 54 Vbeta and 13 Jbeta. TCRdb reprocessed the immunoSEQ multiplex PCR reads via MiXCR and lists one record per CDR3 protein. The sample consists of 250,000 to 300,000 distinct CDR3 sequences, almost 85% of them appearing once. CD8+ and CD4+ T cells circulating in blood were sequenced for TCR beta. Included as multiple sclerosis controls were treatment-naive patients who had stable or active relapsing-remitting disease. Negative isolation was used for CD8+ and CD4+ T cells and FACS enrichment for TEMRA cells.

This clonotype was obtained from a human donor with multiple sclerosis. The sample comprised CD8+ T cells from PBMCs. This rearrangement joins TRBV4-2 to TRBJ2-3; 8 nucleotides align to TRBD2. CDR3 nucleotides: TGTGCCAGCAGCCTTTGGGCGGGAGGAGTCCCAGATACGCAGTATTTT. Protein sequence: CASSLWAGGVPDTQYF.